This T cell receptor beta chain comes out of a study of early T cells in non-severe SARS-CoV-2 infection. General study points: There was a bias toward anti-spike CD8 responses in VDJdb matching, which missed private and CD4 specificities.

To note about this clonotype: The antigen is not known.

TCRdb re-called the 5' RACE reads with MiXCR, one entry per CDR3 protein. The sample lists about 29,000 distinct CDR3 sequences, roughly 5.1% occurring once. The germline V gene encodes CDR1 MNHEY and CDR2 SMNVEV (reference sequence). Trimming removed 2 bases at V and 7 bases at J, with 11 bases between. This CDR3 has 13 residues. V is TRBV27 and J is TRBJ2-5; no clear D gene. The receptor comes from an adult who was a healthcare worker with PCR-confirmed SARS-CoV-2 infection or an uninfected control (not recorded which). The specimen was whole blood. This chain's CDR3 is CASSLGLRGTQYF. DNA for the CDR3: TGTGCCAGCAGTTTAGGGCTCCGAGGGACCCAGTACTTC.